The sequence of this T cell receptor beta chain was determined in a study of tumor-infiltrating lymphocytes in oesophageal squamous cell carcinoma. Germline V gives CDR1 SGHTA, CDR2 FQGNSA. The germline V and J ends were trimmed by 2 bases and 13 bases, with 18 bases remaining between them. The CDR3 length is 13 residues. In TCRdb, the PCR reads were re-called with MiXCR into one record per CDR3 protein. The data contain over 14,000 distinct CDR3 sequences, roughly 49% of them singletons. The receptor's source is a male donor with esophageal squamous cell carcinoma. J is TRBJ2-7 and V is TRBV7-2, with D possibly TRBD2 on 8 matching bases. What was sequenced was esophageal tumor tissue. The CDR3, as DNA: TGTGCCAGCAGCTTAAACCGGGAGGGGACAGTCTACTTC. Its translation is CASSLNREGTVYF.